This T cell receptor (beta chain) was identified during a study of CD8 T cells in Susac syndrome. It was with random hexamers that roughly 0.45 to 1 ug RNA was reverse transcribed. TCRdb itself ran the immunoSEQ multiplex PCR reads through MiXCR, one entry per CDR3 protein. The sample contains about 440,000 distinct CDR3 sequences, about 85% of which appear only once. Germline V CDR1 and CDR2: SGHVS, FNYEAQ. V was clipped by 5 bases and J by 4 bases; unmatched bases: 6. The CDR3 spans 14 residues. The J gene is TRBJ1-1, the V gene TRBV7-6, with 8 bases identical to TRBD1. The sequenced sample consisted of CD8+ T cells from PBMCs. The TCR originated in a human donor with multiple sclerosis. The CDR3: CASSRGQGGTEAFF. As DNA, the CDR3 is TGTGCCAGCAGCCGTGGACAGGGTGGCACTGAAGCTTTCTTT.